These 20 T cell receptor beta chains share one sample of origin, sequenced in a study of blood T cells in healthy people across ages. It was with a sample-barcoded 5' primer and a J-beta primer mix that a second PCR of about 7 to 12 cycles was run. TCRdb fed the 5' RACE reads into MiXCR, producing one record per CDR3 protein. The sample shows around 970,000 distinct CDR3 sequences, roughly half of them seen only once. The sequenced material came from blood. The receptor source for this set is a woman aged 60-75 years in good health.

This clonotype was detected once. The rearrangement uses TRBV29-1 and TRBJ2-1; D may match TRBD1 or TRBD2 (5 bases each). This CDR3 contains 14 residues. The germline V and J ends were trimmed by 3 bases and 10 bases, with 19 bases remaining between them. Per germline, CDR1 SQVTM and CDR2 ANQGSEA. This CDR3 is CSVDWGFPPYEQFF. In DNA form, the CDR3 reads TGCAGCGTTGATTGGGGGTTCCCCCCCTACGAGCAGTTCTTC.

CDR3 residues: CSVADSTGGYGYTF. Written as DNA, the CDR3 is TGCAGCGTCGCTGATTCGACAGGGGGATATGGCTACACCTTC. The V and J genes are TRBV29-1 and TRBJ1-2; TRBD1 matches at 9 bases. The germline CDR1 and CDR2 sequences are SQVTM and ANQGSEA. This CDR3 comprises 14 residues. V shed 6 bases and J 5 bases; nucleotides not matched to a gene: 10.

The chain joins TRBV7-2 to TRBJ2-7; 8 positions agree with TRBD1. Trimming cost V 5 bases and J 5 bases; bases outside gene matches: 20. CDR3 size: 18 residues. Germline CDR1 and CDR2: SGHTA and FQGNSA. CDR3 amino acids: CASSHPTRTGTGIDEQYF. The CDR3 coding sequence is TGTGCCAGCAGCCACCCTACAAGAACCGGGACAGGAATCGACGAGCAGTACTTC. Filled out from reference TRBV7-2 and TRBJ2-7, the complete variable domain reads GAGVSQSPSNKVTEKGKDVELRCDPISGHTALYWYRQSLGQGLEFLIYFQGNSAPDKSGLPSDRFSAERTGGSVSTLTIQRTQQEDSAVYLCASSHPTRTGTGIDEQYFGPGTRLTVT.

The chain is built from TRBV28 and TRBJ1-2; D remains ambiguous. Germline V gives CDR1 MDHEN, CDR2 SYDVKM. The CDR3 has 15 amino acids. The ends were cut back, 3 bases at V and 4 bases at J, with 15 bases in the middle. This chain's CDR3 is CASSFPDHLGYGYTF. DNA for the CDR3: TGTGCCAGCAGTTTTCCAGACCATTTAGGCTATGGCTACACCTTC.

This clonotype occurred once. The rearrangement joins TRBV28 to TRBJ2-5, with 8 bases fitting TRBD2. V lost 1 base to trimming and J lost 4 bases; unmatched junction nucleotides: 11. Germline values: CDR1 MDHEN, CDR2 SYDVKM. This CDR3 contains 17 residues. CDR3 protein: CASSLFQSAGGGETQYF. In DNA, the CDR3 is TGTGCCAGCAGTTTATTTCAGTCTGCGGGAGGCGGAGAGACCCAGTACTTC.

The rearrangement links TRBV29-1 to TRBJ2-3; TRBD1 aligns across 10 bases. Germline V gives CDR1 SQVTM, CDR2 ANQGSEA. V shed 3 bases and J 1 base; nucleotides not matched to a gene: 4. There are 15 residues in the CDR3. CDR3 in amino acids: CSVETGTGGTDTQYF. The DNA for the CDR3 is TGCAGCGTTGAGACCGGGACAGGGGGCACAGATACGCAGTATTTT.

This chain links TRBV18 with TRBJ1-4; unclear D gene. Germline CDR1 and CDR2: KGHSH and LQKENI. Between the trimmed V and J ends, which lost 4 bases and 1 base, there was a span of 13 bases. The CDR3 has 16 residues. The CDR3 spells CASSRPGKGTNEKLFF. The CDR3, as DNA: TGTGCCAGCTCACGTCCCGGGAAGGGAACTAATGAAAAACTGTTTTTT.

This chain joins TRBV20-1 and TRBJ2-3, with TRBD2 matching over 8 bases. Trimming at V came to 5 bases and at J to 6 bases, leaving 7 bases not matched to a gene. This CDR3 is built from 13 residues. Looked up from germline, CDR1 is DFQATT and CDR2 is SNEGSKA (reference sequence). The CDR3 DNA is TGCAGTGCTTATAGCGGGAAGGCGGATACGCAGTATTTT. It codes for CSAYSGKADTQYF.

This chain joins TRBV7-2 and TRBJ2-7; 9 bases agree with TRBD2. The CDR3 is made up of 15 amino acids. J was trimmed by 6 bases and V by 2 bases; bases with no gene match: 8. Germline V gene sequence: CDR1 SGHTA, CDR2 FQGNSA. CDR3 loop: CASSLNLAGASEQYF. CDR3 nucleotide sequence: TGTGCCAGCAGCTTAAACTTAGCGGGAGCTTCCGAGCAGTACTTC.

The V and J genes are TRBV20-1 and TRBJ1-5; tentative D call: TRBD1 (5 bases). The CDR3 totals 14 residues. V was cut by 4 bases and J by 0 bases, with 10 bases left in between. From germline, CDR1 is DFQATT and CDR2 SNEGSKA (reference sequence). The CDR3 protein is CSAIPGNSNQPQHF. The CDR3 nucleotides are TGCAGTGCTATCCCAGGGAATAGCAATCAGCCCCAGCATTTT.

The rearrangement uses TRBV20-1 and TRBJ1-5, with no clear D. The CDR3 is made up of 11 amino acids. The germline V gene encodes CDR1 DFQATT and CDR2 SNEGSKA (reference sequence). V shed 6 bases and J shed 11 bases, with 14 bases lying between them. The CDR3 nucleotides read TGCAGTGCCAACAATCAATGGACCCAGCATTTT. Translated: CSANNQWTQHF.

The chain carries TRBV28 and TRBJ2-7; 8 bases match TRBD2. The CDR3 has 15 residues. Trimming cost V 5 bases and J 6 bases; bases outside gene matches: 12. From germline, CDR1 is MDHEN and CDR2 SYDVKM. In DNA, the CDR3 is TGTGCCAGCAGTCTTCCCGGGACTAGAAAAACCGAGCAGTACTTC. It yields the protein CASSLPGTRKTEQYF.

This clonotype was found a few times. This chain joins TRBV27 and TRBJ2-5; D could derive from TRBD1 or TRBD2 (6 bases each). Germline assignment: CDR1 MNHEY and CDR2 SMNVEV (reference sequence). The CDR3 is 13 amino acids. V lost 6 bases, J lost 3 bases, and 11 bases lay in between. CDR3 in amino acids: CASRRRGKETQYF. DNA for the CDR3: TGTGCCAGCAGGCGGAGGGGGAAAGAGACCCAGTACTTC.

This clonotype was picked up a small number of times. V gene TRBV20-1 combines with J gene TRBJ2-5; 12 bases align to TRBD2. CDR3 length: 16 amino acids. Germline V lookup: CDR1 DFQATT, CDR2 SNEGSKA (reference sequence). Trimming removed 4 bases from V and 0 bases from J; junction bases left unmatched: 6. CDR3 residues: CSATHGLAGNQETQYF. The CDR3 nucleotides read TGCAGTGCTACCCACGGACTAGCGGGAAACCAAGAGACCCAGTACTTC.

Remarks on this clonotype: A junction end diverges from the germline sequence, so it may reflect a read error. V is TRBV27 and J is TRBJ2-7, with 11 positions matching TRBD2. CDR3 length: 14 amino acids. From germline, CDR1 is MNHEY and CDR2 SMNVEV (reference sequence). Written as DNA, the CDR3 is TGTGCCAGCAGTGCTAGCGGGAGGTACTACAAGCAGTACTTC. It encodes CASSASGRYYKQYF.

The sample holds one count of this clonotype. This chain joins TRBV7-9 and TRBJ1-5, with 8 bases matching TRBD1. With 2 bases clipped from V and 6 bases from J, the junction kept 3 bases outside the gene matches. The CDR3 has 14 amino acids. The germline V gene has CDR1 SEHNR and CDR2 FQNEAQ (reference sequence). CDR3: CASSLTTGAQPQHF. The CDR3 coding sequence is TGTGCCAGCAGCTTAACGACAGGGGCTCAGCCCCAGCATTTT.

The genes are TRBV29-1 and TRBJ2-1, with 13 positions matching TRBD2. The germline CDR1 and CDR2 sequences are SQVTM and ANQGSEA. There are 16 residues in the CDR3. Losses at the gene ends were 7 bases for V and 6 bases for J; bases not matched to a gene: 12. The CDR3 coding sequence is TGCAGCGGACGACTAGCGGGAGGCCTAGAAGTCAATGAGCAGTTCTTC. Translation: CSGRLAGGLEVNEQFF.

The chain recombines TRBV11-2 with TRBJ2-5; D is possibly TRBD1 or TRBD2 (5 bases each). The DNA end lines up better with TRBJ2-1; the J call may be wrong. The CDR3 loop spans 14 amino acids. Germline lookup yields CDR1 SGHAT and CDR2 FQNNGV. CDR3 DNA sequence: TGTGCCAGCAGCTCCGGGGCATACCAAGAGACCCAGTTCTTC. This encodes CASSSGAYQETQFF.

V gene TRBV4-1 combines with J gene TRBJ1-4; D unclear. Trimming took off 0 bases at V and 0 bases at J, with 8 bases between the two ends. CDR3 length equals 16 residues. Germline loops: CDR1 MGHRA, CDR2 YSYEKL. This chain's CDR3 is CASSQDAGTTNEKLFF. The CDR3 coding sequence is TGCGCCAGCAGCCAAGATGCCGGGACAACTAATGAAAAACTGTTTTTT.

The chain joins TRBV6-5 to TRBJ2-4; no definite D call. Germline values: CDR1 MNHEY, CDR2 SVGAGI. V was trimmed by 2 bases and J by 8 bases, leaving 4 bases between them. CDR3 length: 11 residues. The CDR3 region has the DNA TGTGCCAGCAGTTACCTCGACATTCAGTACTTC. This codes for CASSYLDIQYF.